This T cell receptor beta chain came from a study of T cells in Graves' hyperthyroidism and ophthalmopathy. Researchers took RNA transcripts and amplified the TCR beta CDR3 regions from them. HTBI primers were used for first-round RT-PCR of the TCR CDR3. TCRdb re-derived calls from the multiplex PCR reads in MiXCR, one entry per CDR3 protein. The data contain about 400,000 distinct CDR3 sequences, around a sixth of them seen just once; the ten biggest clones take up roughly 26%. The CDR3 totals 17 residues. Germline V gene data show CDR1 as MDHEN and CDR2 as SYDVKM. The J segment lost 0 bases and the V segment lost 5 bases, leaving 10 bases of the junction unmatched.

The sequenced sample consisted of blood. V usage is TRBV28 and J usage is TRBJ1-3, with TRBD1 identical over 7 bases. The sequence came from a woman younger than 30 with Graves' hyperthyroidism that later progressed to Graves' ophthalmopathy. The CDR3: CASSRRQGEISGNTIYF. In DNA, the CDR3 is TGTGCCAGCAGTCGGAGACAGGGAGAAATCTCTGGAAACACCATATATTTT.